The clone carrying this T cell receptor beta chain was recorded only once. The target antigen is unknown. The assay was immunoSEQ multiplex PCR, and TCRdb's table has in-frame clones only and misses some. This sample has 2,500,000 or so clones; about 90% occur once, and the top ten carry 0.37%. The CDR3 is 14 amino acids. V shed 3 bases and J shed 3 bases, with 10 bases lying between them. CDR1 and CDR2 from the germline V gene are MDHEN and SYDVKM. The sample comes from a study of shared clonotypes between healthy human individuals. Whole-study results and caveats: Sampling covered blood only; tissue repertoires likely differ.

The sequence was collected from a man younger than 35 in good health. Some clones in this sample may be carry-over from other donors' samples. The chain combines TRBV28 with TRBJ2-3; D perhaps matches TRBD1 (6 bases). Input material: naive CD4+ T cells from PBMCs. Described subset: CD45RA+ positively selected. The CDR3 DNA sequence: TGTGCCAGCAGTTTGGCCAGGGGAACAGATACGCAGTATTTT. Protein: CASSLARGTDTQYF.